This TCR beta chain was documented in a study of metastatic and nonmetastatic thyroid tumors. Study observations and caveats: Patients with malignant thyroid tumors reportedly had significantly higher TCR beta diversity than those with benign nodules, in blood and tumor.

This clone was seen a few times. Its specificity is unknown. Thyroid surgery was performed in patients who had received no treatment beforehand. Using MiXCR, TCRdb re-called clones from the PCR reads. The data contain about 39,000 clones, 18% of them singletons. There are 16 residues in the CDR3. The V gene's germline CDR1 is MNHEY and CDR2 SVGAGI. After removal of 6 bases from V and 2 bases from J, the junction contained 7 bases not matched to a gene. The chain is built from TRBV6-5 and TRBJ2-3, with 11 bases identical to TRBD2. The sequenced sample was tumor tissue. This TCR came from a female donor with papillary thyroid cancer or a benign thyroid nodule (not recorded which). Some clones in this sample may be carry-over from other donors' samples. CDR3 in DNA: TGTGCCAGCAGGCCAAGACTAGCGGGAAACACAGATACGCAGTATTTT. Protein: CASRPRLAGNTDTQYF.